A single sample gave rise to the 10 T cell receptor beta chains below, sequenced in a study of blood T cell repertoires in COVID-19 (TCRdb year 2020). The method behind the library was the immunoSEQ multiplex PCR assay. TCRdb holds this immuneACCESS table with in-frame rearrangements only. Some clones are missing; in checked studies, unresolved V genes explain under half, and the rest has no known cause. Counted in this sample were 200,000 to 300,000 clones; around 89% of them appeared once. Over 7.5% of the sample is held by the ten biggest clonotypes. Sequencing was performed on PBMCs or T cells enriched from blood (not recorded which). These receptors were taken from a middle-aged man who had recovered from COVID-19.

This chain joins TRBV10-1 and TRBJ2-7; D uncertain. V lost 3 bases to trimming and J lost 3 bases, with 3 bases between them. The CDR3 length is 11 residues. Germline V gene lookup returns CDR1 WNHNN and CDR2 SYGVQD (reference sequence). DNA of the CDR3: TGCGCCAGCAGTGACCACTACGAGCAGTACTTC. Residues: CASSDHYEQYF.

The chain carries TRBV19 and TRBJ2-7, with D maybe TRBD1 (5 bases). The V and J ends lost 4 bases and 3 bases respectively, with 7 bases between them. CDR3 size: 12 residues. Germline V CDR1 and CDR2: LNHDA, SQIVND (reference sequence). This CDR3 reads CASSNQGYEQYF. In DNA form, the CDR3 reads TGTGCCAGTAGTAACCAGGGCTACGAGCAGTACTTC.

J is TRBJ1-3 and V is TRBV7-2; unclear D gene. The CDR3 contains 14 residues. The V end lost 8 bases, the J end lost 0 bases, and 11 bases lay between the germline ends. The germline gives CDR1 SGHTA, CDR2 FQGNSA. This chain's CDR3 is CASYRGGSGNTIYF. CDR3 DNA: TGTGCCAGCTATCGGGGAGGCTCTGGAAACACCATATATTTT. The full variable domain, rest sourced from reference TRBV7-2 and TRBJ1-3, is GAGVSQSPSNKVTEKGKDVELRCDPISGHTALYWYRQSLGQGLEFLIYFQGNSAPDKSGLPSDRFSAERTGGSVSTLTIQRTQQEDSAVYLCASYRGGSGNTIYFGEGSWLTVV.

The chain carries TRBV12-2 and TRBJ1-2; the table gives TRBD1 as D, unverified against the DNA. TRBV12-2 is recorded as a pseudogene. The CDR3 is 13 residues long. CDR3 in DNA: TGTGCAAGTCGACAACAGGGGTGCTATGGCTACACCTTC. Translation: CASRQQGCYGYTF.

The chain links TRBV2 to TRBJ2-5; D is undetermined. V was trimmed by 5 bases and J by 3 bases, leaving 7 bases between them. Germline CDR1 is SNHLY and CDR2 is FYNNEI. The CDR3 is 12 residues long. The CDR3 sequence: CASSLQKETQYF. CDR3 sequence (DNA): TGTGCCAGCAGTTTACAGAAAGAGACCCAGTACTTC.

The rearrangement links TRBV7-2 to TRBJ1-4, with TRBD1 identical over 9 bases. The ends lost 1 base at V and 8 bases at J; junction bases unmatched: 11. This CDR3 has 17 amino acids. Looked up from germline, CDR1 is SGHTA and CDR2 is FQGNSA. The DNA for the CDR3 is TGTGCCAGCAGCTTAGTTTTGGGGGGGACAGGGAAGGAAAAACTGTTTTTT. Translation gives CASSLVLGGTGKEKLFF.

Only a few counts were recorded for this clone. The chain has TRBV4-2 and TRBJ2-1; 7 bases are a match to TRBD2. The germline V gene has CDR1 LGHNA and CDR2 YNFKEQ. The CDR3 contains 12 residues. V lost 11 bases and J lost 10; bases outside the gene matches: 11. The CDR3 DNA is TGTGCCGGGGGGGACGCCCCTGGAGAGCAGTTCTTC. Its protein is CAGGDAPGEQFF.

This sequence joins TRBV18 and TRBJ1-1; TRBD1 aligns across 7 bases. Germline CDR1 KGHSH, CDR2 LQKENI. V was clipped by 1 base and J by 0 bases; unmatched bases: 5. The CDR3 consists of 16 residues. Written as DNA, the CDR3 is TGTGCCAGCTCACCACGTTCGCAGGGGGTGAACACTGAAGCTTTCTTT. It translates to CASSPRSQGVNTEAFF.

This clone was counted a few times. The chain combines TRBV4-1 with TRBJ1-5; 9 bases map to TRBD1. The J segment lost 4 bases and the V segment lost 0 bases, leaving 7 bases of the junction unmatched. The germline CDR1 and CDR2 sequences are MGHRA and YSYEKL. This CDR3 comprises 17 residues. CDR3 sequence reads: CASSQEHRTGDNQPQHF. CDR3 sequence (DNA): TGCGCCAGCAGCCAAGAACACCGGACAGGGGATAATCAGCCCCAGCATTTT.

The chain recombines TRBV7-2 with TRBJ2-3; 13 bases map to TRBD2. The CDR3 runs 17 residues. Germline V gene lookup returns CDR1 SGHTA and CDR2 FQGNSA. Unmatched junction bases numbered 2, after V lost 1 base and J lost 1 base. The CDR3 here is CASSLVGTSGGTDTQYF. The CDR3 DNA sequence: TGTGCCAGCAGCTTAGTGGGGACTAGCGGGGGCACAGATACGCAGTATTTT.